This T cell receptor beta chain comes out of a study of control samples from healthy donors and cancer patients. V lost 3 bases, J lost 4 bases, and 1 base stayed unmatched. This CDR3 region has 14 residues. Germline V gene data show CDR1 as KGHSH and CDR2 as LQKENI. Sequencing used immunoSEQ multiplex PCR; TCRdb keeps in-frame clones, though not all of them. Here the sample spans tens of thousands of clones, more than 85% being singletons. Sample: blood. The chain has TRBV18 and TRBJ1-5, with 9 positions matching TRBD1. The TCR was taken from a woman between 50 and 59 years old in good health. The CDR3 nucleotides are TGTGCCAGCTCACCGGGACAGGGTAATCAGCCCCAGCATTTT. Encoded protein: CASSPGQGNQPQHF.